Presented here are 9 T cell receptor beta chains from one specimen sequenced in a study of blood T cell repertoires in COVID-19. Sequenced by immunoSEQ multiplex PCR; TCRdb stores in-frame clones only, minus some. The data contain approximately 150,000 clones, 84% of them seen just once; the ten biggest clones take up about 1.3%. Sample: peripheral blood. These receptors originate from a man aged 55 to 70 with acute or convalescent COVID-19.

The chain links TRBV7-8 to TRBJ2-2, with TRBD2 matching over 11 bases. This CDR3 has 15 residues. Germline V gives CDR1 SGHVS, CDR2 FQNEAQ. J lost 4 bases, V lost 3 bases, and 1 base had no gene match. In DNA form, the CDR3 reads TGTGCCAGCAGCTTCGGGACTAGCGGCACCGGGGAGCTGTTTTTT. It specifies CASSFGTSGTGELFF.

V is TRBV6-1 and J is TRBJ2-3; D is possibly TRBD1 (6 bases). The CDR3 spans 12 residues. The V gene's germline CDR1 is MNHNS and CDR2 SASEGT. V was pared by 3 bases and J by 11 bases, with 12 bases between. CDR3 region: CASSDTGSGQYF. In nucleotides, the CDR3 is TGTGCCAGCAGTGATACAGGGTCGGGGCAGTATTTT.

This sequence joins TRBV4-2 and TRBJ2-7; no definite D call. Deletions cut 0 bases from V and 3 bases from J, with 12 bases between. Germline V gene data show CDR1 as LGHNA and CDR2 as YNFKEQ. The CDR3 sequence is 15 residues long. CDR3 sequence reads: CASSQDSTVVYEQYF. CDR3 nucleotides: TGTGCCAGCAGCCAAGATAGTACAGTTGTCTACGAGCAGTACTTC.

This chain connects TRBV9 to TRBJ1-2; 10 nucleotides align to TRBD1. J lost 4 bases, V lost 4 bases, and 4 bases had no gene match. Germline CDR1 is SGDLS and CDR2 is YYNGEE. The CDR3 consists of 14 residues. DNA for the CDR3: TGTGCCAGCAGCATTGGGACAGGGGTCTATGGCTACACCTTC. This gives the protein CASSIGTGVYGYTF. Filled out from reference TRBV9 and TRBJ1-2, the complete variable domain reads DSGVTQTPKHLITATGQRVTLRCSPRSGDLSVYWYQQSLDQGLQFLIQYYNGEERAKGNILERFSAQQFPDLHSELNLSSLELGDSALYFCASSIGTGVYGYTFGSGTRLTVV.

This rearrangement joins TRBV5-1 to TRBJ2-7; the match to TRBD2 covers 8 bases. Germline V lookup: CDR1 SGHRS, CDR2 YFSETQ. V dropped 4 bases and J dropped 2; count of bases not matched to a gene: 8. The CDR3 has 15 residues. DNA for the CDR3: TGCGCCAGCAGCCCAAGCGGGAGCAGCGCCTACGAGCAGTACTTC. Protein sequence: CASSPSGSSAYEQYF.

The CDR3 loop is CASSLDRAFEPLHF. CDR3 DNA sequence: TGCGCCAGCAGCCTCGACAGGGCATTTGAACCCCTCCACTTT. The gene calls are TRBV5-1 and TRBJ1-6; TRBD1 aligns across 7 bases. V gave up 4 bases and J gave up 12 bases; unmatched junction bases: 10. This CDR3 region has 14 residues. In germline, CDR1 is SGHRS, CDR2 YFSETQ.

This clone was picked up many times. J is TRBJ2-7 and V is TRBV6-5; D gene ambiguous. Trimming removed 5 bases at V and 6 bases at J, with 11 bases between. This CDR3 is 12 amino acids long. In germline, CDR1 is MNHEY, CDR2 SVGAGI. The CDR3 DNA follows: TGTGCCAGCAGTCAAAACCTCGGCGAGCAGTACTTC. Amino acid sequence: CASSQNLGEQYF.

This clone was found a few times. This rearrangement joins TRBV19 to TRBJ2-3, with TRBD2 matching 8 bases. The CDR3 runs to 14 residues. In germline, CDR1 is LNHDA, CDR2 SQIVND (reference sequence). V trimming: 4 bases; J trimming: 4 bases; junction bases outside the gene matches: 4. This CDR3 is CASSKAGAADTQYF. DNA for the CDR3: TGTGCCAGTAGTAAAGCGGGAGCGGCAGATACGCAGTATTTT.

The chain is built from TRBV5-1 and TRBJ1-3; D not resolved. Germline V gives CDR1 SGHRS, CDR2 YFSETQ. This CDR3 spans 14 amino acids. Trimming shortened V by 0 bases and J by 5 bases, and 9 bases separated the two germline ends. The CDR3 region is CASSLDSGRNTIYF. The CDR3 DNA sequence: TGCGCCAGCAGCTTGGACAGCGGGAGAAACACCATATATTTT.